This is a list of T cell receptor beta chains from one sample in a study of CD8 T cells in ankylosing spondylitis. MiXCR, applied by TCRdb to the 5' RACE reads, yields one record per CDR3 protein. The profile shows 250,000 or so distinct CDR3 sequences, around 10% of them singletons. Sequencing used blood, either unsorted or a sorted T cell fraction (not recorded which). The receptors originated from a male donor with ankylosing spondylitis or in good health (not recorded which). Both conserved end residues are part of each CDR3. A D gene is named only where the DNA matches it firmly. Rows may omit the clone size; those that give it use once, few, many or a size class.

v_call,d_call,j_call,clone_size,cdr3_aa,cdr3_nt
TRBV7-2,NA,TRBJ1-3,many,CASSPGTVGNTIYF,TGTGCCAGCAGCCCTGGGACCGTTGGAAACACCATATATTTT
TRBV2,NA,TRBJ2-1,NA,CASSREEEQFF,TGTGCCAGCAGTCGAGAAGAAGAGCAGTTCTTC
TRBV2,TRBD2,TRBJ2-2,many,CASSEASGTTGELFF,TGTGCCAGCAGTGAGGCTAGCGGGACGACCGGGGAGCTGTTTTTT
TRBV20-1,NA,TRBJ2-7,many,CSAEGTSTYEQYF,TGCAGTGCTGAGGGGACATCGACGTACGAGCAGTACTTC
TRBV20-1,NA,TRBJ2-1,many,CRMGNEQFF,TGCAGAATGGGGAATGAGCAGTTCTTC
TRBV27,NA,TRBJ2-5,many,CASSPHLYQETQYF,TGTGCCAGCAGTCCCCATCTGTACCAAGAGACCCAGTACTTC
TRBV29-1,NA,TRBJ2-1,many,CSVRRGTYNEQFF,TGCAGCGTTCGAAGGGGGACCTACAATGAGCAGTTCTTC
TRBV20-1,TRBD2,TRBJ2-1,NA,CSADTGTSNEQFF,TGCAGTGCTGATACCGGGACTAGCAATGAGCAGTTCTTC
TRBV6-6,NA,TRBJ2-5,many,CAIGRQETQYF,TGTGCCATAGGACGGCAAGAGACCCAGTACTTC
TRBV7-9,NA,TRBJ2-5,few,CASSSPVTETQYF,TGTGCCAGCAGCTCCCCGGTGACAGAGACCCAGTACTTC
TRBV12-3/TRBV12-4,NA,TRBJ2-1,many,CASAGWDSGNEQFF,TGTGCCAGCGCAGGATGGGACTCCGGGAATGAGCAGTTCTTC
TRBV5-1,NA,TRBJ1-6,NA,CASSLAGRSSPLHF,TGCGCCAGCAGCTTAGCAGGGAGGAGCTCACCCCTCCACTTT
TRBV2,TRBD2,TRBJ2-5,NA,CASNPRASGTETQYF,TGTGCCAGTAACCCCCGGGCTAGCGGCACTGAGACCCAGTACTTC
TRBV20-1,NA,TRBJ2-3,many,CSTSGGTDTQYF,TGCAGTACCTCGGGGGGCACAGATACGCAGTATTTT
TRBV13,TRBD2,TRBJ2-1,few,CASSPGTSGSREQFF,TGTGCCAGCAGTCCCGGGACTAGCGGGAGTAGAGAGCAGTTCTTC
TRBV5-1,NA,TRBJ1-2,many,CASSEQGIYGYTF,TGCGCCAGCAGCGAACAGGGTATCTATGGCTACACCTTC
TRBV28,TRBD1,TRBJ1-1,NA,CASRVGGGTEAFF,TGTGCCAGCAGGGTAGGGGGCGGCACTGAAGCTTTCTTT
TRBV3-1,TRBD2,TRBJ2-7,few,CASSTSGRALEQYF,TGTGCCAGCAGCACAAGCGGGAGAGCGCTCGAGCAGTACTTC
TRBV7-8,NA,TRBJ1-3,many,CASSFLAYSGNTIYF,TGTGCCAGCAGCTTTCTGGCCTACTCTGGAAACACCATATATTTT
TRBV6-1,NA,TRBJ2-5,few,CASSELGNQETQYF,TGTGCCAGCAGTGAACTGGGCAACCAAGAGACCCAGTACTTC
TRBV4-1,TRBD2,TRBJ2-3,many,CASSQERGGQSTDTQYF,TGCGCCAGCAGCCAAGAGCGGGGGGGCCAAAGCACAGATACGCAGTATTTT
TRBV2,TRBD2,TRBJ2-3,few,CACPQLAGVTDTQYF,TGTGCGTGCCCCCAACTAGCGGGGGTTACAGATACGCAGTATTTT
TRBV7-9,TRBD1,TRBJ1-5,many,CASSLDGTGNQPQHF,TGTGCCAGCAGCTTAGACGGGACAGGGAATCAGCCCCAGCATTTT
TRBV7-8,NA,TRBJ2-5,many,CASSQLGRSQETQYF,TGTGCCAGCAGTCAACTAGGACGAAGCCAAGAGACCCAGTACTTC
TRBV7-6,NA,TRBJ1-2,NA,CASSSIDANLNYGYTF,TGTGCCAGCAGCTCCATTGACGCTAACCTTAACTATGGCTACACCTTC
TRBV5-1,NA,TRBJ2-2,few,CASRVTGSNTGELFF,TGCGCCAGCAGGGTAACAGGGTCGAACACCGGGGAGCTGTTTTTT